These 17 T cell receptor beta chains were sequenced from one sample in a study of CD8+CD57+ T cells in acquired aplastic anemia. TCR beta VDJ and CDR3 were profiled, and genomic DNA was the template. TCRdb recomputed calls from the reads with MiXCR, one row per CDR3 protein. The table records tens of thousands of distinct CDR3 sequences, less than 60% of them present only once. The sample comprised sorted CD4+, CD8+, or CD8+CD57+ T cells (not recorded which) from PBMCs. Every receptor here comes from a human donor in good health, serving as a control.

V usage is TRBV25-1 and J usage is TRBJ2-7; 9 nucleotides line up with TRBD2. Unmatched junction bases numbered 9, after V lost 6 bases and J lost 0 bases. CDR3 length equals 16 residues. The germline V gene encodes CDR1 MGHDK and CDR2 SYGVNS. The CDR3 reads CASSPTGLALSYEQYF. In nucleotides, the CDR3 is TGTGCCAGCAGCCCGACCGGACTAGCGCTCTCCTACGAGCAGTACTTC.

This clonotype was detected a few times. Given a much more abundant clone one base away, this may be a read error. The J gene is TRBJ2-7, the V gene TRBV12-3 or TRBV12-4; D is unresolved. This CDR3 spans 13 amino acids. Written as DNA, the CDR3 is TGTGCCAGCAGTTTTGGAAACTCCTACGAGCGGTACTTC. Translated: CASSFGNSYERYF.

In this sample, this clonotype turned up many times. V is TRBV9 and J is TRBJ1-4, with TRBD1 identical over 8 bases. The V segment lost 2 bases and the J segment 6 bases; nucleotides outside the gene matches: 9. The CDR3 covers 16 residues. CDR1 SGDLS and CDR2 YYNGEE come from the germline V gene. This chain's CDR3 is CASSVIQGARYEKLFF. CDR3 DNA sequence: TGTGCCAGCAGCGTCATCCAGGGGGCGCGATATGAAAAACTGTTTTTT. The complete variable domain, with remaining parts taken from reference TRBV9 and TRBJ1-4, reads DSGVTQTPKHLITATGQRVTLRCSPRSGDLSVYWYQQSLDQGLQFLIQYYNGEERAKGNILERFSAQQFPDLHSELNLSSLELGDSALYFCASSVIQGARYEKLFFGSGTQLSVL.

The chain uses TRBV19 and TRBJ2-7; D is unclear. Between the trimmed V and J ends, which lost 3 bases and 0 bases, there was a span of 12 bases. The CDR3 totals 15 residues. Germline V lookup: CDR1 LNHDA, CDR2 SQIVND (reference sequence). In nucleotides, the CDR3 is TGTGCCAGTAGTATCTTGGACGCCAGCTCCTACGAGCAGTACTTC. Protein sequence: CASSILDASSYEQYF.

CDR3 sequence reads: CASSHGTQYEQYF. Written as DNA, the CDR3 is TGTGCCAGCAGCCACGGGACCCAATACGAGCAGTACTTC. The chain links TRBV12-3 or TRBV12-4 to TRBJ2-7, with D tentatively TRBD1 or TRBD2 (5 bases each). V lost 6 bases to trimming and J lost 4 bases, with 13 bases between them. The CDR3 is 13 amino acids.

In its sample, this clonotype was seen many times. The CDR3 loop reads CASSLVIGETYEQYF. Here the CDR3 DNA reads TGTGCCAGCAGCTTAGTTATCGGCGAGACCTACGAGCAGTACTTC. V usage is TRBV13 and J usage is TRBJ2-7; unclear D gene. This CDR3 comprises 15 residues. Per germline, CDR1 PRHDT and CDR2 FYEKMQ (reference sequence). The V end was cut by 1 base, the J end by 2 bases, with 12 bases between.

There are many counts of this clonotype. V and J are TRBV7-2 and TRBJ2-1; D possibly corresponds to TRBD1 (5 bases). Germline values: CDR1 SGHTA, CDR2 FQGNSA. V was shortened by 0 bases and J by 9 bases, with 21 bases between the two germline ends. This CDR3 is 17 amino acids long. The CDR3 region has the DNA TGTGCCAGCAGCTTAGCGTTGCAGGAAGCTTTAAGGGGTGAGCAGTTCTTC. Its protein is CASSLALQEALRGEQFF.

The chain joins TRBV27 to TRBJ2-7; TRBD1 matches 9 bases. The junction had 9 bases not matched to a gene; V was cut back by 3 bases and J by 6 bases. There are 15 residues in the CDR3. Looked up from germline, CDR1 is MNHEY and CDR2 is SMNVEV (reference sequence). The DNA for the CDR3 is TGTGCCAGCAGTTTGCTGGGGACAGGGAGGCGCGAGCAGTACTTC. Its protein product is CASSLLGTGRREQYF.

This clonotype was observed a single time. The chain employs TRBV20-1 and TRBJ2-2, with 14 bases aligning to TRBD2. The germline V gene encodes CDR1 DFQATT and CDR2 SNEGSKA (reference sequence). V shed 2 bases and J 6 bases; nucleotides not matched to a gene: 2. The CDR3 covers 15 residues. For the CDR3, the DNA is TGCAGTGCTAGACCGACTAGCGGGAGGGCCGGGGAGCTGTTTTTT. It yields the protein CSARPTSGRAGELFF.

The CDR3 nucleotides read TGTGCCAGTAGACCTAAAGGGGGACAGATTAGCTCTGAAGCTTTCTTT. Translation gives CASRPKGGQISSEAFF. This rearrangement joins TRBV19 to TRBJ1-1, with 7 bases identical to TRBD1. Germline V gene sequence: CDR1 LNHDA, CDR2 SQIVND (reference sequence). This CDR3 comprises 16 residues. Unmatched junction bases numbered 16, after V lost 6 bases and J lost 6 bases.

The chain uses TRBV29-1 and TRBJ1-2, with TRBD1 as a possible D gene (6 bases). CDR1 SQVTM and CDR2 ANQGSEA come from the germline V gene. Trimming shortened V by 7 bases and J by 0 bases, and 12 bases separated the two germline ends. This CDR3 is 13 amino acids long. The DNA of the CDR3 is TGCAGCGCTCAGGACAGCCCTAACTATGGCTACACCTTC. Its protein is CSAQDSPNYGYTF.

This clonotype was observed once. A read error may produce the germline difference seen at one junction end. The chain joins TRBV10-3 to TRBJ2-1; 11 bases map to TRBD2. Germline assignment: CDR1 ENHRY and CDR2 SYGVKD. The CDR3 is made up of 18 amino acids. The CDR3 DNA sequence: TGTGCCAGCAGTTACTCGACTAGCGGGATGACCTCCTACAATGAGCAGTTCTTC. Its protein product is CASSYSTSGMTSYNEQFF.

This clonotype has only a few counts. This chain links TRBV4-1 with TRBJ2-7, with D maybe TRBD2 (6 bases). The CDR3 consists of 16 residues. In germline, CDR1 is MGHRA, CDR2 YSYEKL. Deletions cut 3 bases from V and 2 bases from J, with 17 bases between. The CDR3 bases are TGCGCCAGCAGCCAGGGCGGTAGCGGCTTCACCTACGAGCAGTACTTC. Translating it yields CASSQGGSGFTYEQYF.

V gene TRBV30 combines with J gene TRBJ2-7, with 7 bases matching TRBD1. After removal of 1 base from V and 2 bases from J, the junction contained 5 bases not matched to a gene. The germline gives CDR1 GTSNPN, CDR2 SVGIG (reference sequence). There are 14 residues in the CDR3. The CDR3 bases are TGTGCCTGGAGTGAGGACCAGGGGGCCTACGAGCAGTACTTC. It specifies CAWSEDQGAYEQYF.

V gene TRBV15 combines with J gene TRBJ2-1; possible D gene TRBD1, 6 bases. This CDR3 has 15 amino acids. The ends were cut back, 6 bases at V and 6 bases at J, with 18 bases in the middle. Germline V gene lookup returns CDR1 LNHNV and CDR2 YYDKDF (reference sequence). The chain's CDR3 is CATSDFPGTLNEQFF. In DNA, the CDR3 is TGTGCCACCAGTGATTTTCCCGGGACACTCAATGAGCAGTTCTTC.

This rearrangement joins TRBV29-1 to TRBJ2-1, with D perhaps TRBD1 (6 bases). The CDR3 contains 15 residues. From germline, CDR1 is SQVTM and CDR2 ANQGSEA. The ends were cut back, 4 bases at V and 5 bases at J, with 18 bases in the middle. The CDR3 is CSVGSSRTADNEQFF. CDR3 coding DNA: TGCAGCGTTGGTTCCTCTCGGACAGCAGACAATGAGCAGTTCTTC.

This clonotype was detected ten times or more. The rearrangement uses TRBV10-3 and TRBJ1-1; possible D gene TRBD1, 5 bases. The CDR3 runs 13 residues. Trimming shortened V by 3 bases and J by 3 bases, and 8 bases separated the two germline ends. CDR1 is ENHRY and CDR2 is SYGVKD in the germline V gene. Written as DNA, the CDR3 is TGTGCCATCAGTGACGAGGGGTACACTGAAGCTTTCTTT. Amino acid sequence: CAISDEGYTEAFF.